The rows below give T cell receptor beta chains drawn from one sample of a study of cytomegalovirus exposure and HLA in healthy donors. Using immunoSEQ multiplex PCR, the repertoire was profiled, and TCRdb retains in-frame clones only, with some absent. The sample contains 110,000 to 150,000 clones, roughly four fifths of which appear only once. The specimen was PBMCs. The receptors were sampled from a female donor in good health and CMV-seronegative. Both conserved end residues are part of each CDR3. Each record gives: J gene, V gene, clone size, CDR3 protein. Clone size is shown for a subset of rows, as once, few, many or a class of expanded clone.

j_gene: TRBJ1-2
v_gene: TRBV18
abundance: few
CDR3aa: CASSSEDGGYTF

j_gene: TRBJ1-1
v_gene: TRBV6-1
abundance: -
CDR3aa: CATNSRQANTEAFF

j_gene: TRBJ2-2
v_gene: TRBV6-5
abundance: -
CDR3aa: CASRYRGTGELFF

j_gene: TRBJ1-6
v_gene: TRBV19
abundance: -
CDR3aa: CSDDRDRSNSPLHF

j_gene: TRBJ1-1
v_gene: TRBV10-1
abundance: -
CDR3aa: CASSESAGMNTEAFF

j_gene: TRBJ2-3
v_gene: TRBV27
abundance: -
CDR3aa: CASSSQADTQYF

j_gene: TRBJ2-1
v_gene: TRBV14
abundance: -
CDR3aa: CASSRDWGLAGGPHRFNEQFF

j_gene: TRBJ1-2
v_gene: TRBV4-1
abundance: few
CDR3aa: CASSQLFAGQASDYGYTF

j_gene: TRBJ2-7
v_gene: TRBV10-1
abundance: -
CDR3aa: CASSAQRGLEQYF

j_gene: TRBJ1-3
v_gene: TRBV19
abundance: once
CDR3aa: CASRTSGDRNTVYF

j_gene: TRBJ1-4
v_gene: TRBV10-2
abundance: -
CDR3aa: CASRGADSLNEKLFF

j_gene: TRBJ2-1
v_gene: TRBV11-3
abundance: -
CDR3aa: CASSPRQRERDNEQFF

j_gene: TRBJ2-2
v_gene: TRBV29-1
abundance: -
CDR3aa: CSVEGYGSGELFF

j_gene: TRBJ2-1
v_gene: TRBV27
abundance: -
CDR3aa: CASSLVSSGSVEQFF

j_gene: TRBJ2-7
v_gene: TRBV2
abundance: -
CDR3aa: CASSSQVLGRTYEQYF

j_gene: TRBJ2-1
v_gene: TRBV5-1
abundance: -
CDR3aa: CASSPFEYNEQFF

j_gene: TRBJ2-5
v_gene: TRBV11-2
abundance: once
CDR3aa: CASSPSSDRRDQETQYF

j_gene: TRBJ2-7
v_gene: TRBV15
abundance: -
CDR3aa: CATSTRTSGRRSYEQYF

j_gene: TRBJ2-7
v_gene: TRBV27
abundance: -
CDR3aa: CASSLGGDPYEQYF

j_gene: TRBJ2-1
v_gene: TRBV6-5
abundance: -
CDR3aa: CASSQGNEQFF

j_gene: TRBJ2-2
v_gene: TRBV9
abundance: -
CDR3aa: CASSVDAVLPGELFF

j_gene: TRBJ1-5
v_gene: TRBV19
abundance: -
CDR3aa: CASSETGYSNQPQHF

j_gene: TRBJ2-7
v_gene: TRBV27
abundance: -
CDR3aa: CASSRSGTAYEQYF